This T cell receptor beta chain derives from a study of blood T cell repertoires in COVID-19. This table comes from immunoSEQ multiplex PCR, and its TCRdb copy is limited to in-frame clones, with some not included. The data show 300,000 to 350,000 clones, with 88% seen just once and just over 1% held by the top ten. This receptor was taken from a woman aged 25 to 39 who had been exposed to COVID-19. The sample taken for sequencing was PBMCs or T cells enriched from blood (not recorded which).

The CDR3 nucleotides are TGTGCCAGCAGTGAGGGGGGACAGCCCTCCTACGAGCAGTACTTC. Residues: CASSEGGQPSYEQYF. V and J are TRBV2 and TRBJ2-7; weak D call: TRBD1 (7 bases). Germline lookup yields CDR1 SNHLY and CDR2 FYNNEI. Between the trimmed V and J ends, which lost 3 bases and 0 bases, there was a span of 12 bases. The CDR3 sequence is 15 residues long.